The rows below give T cell receptor beta chains drawn from one sample of a study of PD-L1 blockade in urothelial cancer. Only in-frame clones appear in the TCRdb table, and some are missing; sequencing was by immunoSEQ multiplex PCR. This sample has about 120,000 clones; roughly 90% occur once, and the top ten carry approximately 3.8%. Sequences were derived from PBMCs, sampled around atezolizumab (anti-PD-L1) treatment. The receptors derive from a man between 60 and 70 years old with urothelial cancer. Each CDR3 is given with its conserved first and last residue. The D gene is left open where the match is weak. Expanded clones get a size class; other rows say once, few or many, or leave the size out.

j_call: TRBJ1-6
clone_size: NA
cdr3_length: 16
d_call: NA
v_call: TRBV7-2
cdr3_aa: CASSAFPGLINSPLHF
cdr3_nt: TGTGCCAGCAGCGCCTTCCCGGGACTCATCAATTCACCCCTCCACTTT

j_call: TRBJ1-4
clone_size: NA
cdr3_length: 14
d_call: TRBD1
v_call: TRBV25-1
cdr3_aa: CASSNRGANEKLFF
cdr3_nt: TGTGCCAGCAGTAACAGGGGGGCTAATGAAAAACTGTTTTTT

j_call: TRBJ2-1
clone_size: once
cdr3_length: 16
d_call: TRBD2
v_call: TRBV4-1
cdr3_aa: CASSEPGLASYNEQFF
cdr3_nt: TGCGCCAGCAGCGAACCGGGACTAGCGTCTTACAATGAGCAGTTCTTC

j_call: TRBJ1-6
clone_size: NA
cdr3_length: 16
d_call: TRBD1
v_call: TRBV6-6
cdr3_aa: CASRPPGQTYMGALHF
cdr3_nt: TGTGCCAGCAGACCCCCGGGACAGACCTATATGGGAGCCCTCCACTTT

j_call: TRBJ1-2
clone_size: NA
cdr3_length: 16
d_call: NA
v_call: TRBV7-8
cdr3_aa: CASSLERFEGNDGYTF
cdr3_nt: TGTGCCAGCAGCTTAGAAAGGTTTGAGGGAAACGATGGCTACACCTTC

j_call: TRBJ1-2
clone_size: NA
cdr3_length: 15
d_call: NA
v_call: TRBV6-1
cdr3_aa: CASSELQGRGYGYTF
cdr3_nt: TGTGCCAGCAGTGAATTGCAGGGAAGGGGCTATGGCTACACCTTC

j_call: TRBJ2-1
clone_size: NA
cdr3_length: 16
d_call: TRBD2
v_call: TRBV19
cdr3_aa: CASRTSGISSYNEQFF
cdr3_nt: TGTGCCAGTAGGACTAGCGGGATTAGCTCCTACAATGAGCAGTTCTTC

j_call: TRBJ2-1
clone_size: NA
cdr3_length: 13
d_call: TRBD2
v_call: TRBV4-1
cdr3_aa: CASSLSGGNEQFF
cdr3_nt: TGCGCCAGCAGCCTCAGCGGGGGCAATGAGCAGTTCTTC

j_call: TRBJ2-7
clone_size: once
cdr3_length: 13
d_call: NA
v_call: TRBV7-8
cdr3_aa: CASSLAHSGEQYF
cdr3_nt: TGTGCCAGCAGCTTAGCCCACAGCGGGGAGCAGTACTTC

j_call: TRBJ1-1
clone_size: NA
cdr3_length: 12
d_call: NA
v_call: TRBV7-2
cdr3_aa: CASSLMAVEAFF
cdr3_nt: TGTGCCAGCAGCTTAATGGCGGTTGAAGCTTTCTTT

j_call: TRBJ2-7
clone_size: NA
cdr3_length: 13
d_call: NA
v_call: TRBV30
cdr3_aa: CAWRRGGGGEQYF
cdr3_nt: TGTGCCTGGAGACGGGGCGGGGGCGGCGAGCAGTACTTC

j_call: TRBJ2-1
clone_size: NA
cdr3_length: 15
d_call: TRBD1
v_call: TRBV7-9
cdr3_aa: CASSLRTGGYNEQFF
cdr3_nt: TGTGCCAGCAGCTTACGGACAGGGGGCTACAATGAGCAGTTCTTC